This T cell receptor beta chain comes out of a study of metastatic and nonmetastatic thyroid tumors. On the study more broadly: Peripheral blood and tumor or nodule samples from malignant and benign thyroid patients were compared.

TCRdb re-analyzed the PCR reads using MiXCR. The repertoire holds 35,000 to 40,000 clones, with about a sixth as singletons. The CDR3 spans 17 residues. The V end was cut by 9 bases, the J end by 6 bases, with 29 bases between. The V gene's germline CDR1 is KGHDR and CDR2 SFDVKD. Nobody among the patients had been given any treatment before thyroid surgery. The chain carries TRBV24-1 and TRBJ2-7; D is uncertain. The receptor was derived from a female donor with papillary thyroid cancer or a benign thyroid nodule (not recorded which). Some clones in this sample may be carry-over from other donors' samples. The specimen sequenced was tumor tissue. In DNA, the CDR3 is TGTGCCACCGGCATGGGGTATCCCTACCCTTATTGTGTCGAGCAGTACTTC. Amino acid sequence: CATGMGYPYPYCVEQYF.